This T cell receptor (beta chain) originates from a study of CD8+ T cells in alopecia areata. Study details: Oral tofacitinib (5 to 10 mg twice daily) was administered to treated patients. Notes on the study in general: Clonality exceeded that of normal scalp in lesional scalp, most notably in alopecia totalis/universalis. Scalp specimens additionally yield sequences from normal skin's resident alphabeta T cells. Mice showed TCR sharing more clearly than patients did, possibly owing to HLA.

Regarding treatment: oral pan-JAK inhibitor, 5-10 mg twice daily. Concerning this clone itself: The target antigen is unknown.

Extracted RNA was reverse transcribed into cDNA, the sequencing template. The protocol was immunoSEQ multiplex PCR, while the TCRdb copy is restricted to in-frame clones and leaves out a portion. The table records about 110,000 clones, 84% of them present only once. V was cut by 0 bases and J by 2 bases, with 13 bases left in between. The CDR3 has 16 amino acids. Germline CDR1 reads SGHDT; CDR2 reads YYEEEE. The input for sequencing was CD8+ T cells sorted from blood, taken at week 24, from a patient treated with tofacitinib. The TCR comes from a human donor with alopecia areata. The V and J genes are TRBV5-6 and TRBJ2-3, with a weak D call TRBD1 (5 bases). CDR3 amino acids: CASSLEGMVPTDTQYF. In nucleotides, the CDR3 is TGTGCCAGCAGCTTGGAGGGGATGGTCCCCACAGATACGCAGTATTTT.